This TCR beta chain was sequenced for a study of T-cell reconstitution after alpha-beta-depleted transplantation in children. Using unique molecular identifiers, the investigators prepared the TCRbeta library. TCRdb processed the PCR reads anew with MiXCR; each CDR3 protein has one entry. The sample has hundreds of thousands of distinct CDR3 sequences, 15% to 20% seen once. V was shortened by 5 bases and J by 5 bases, with 15 bases between the two germline ends. CDR3 length: 14 residues. As for this clonotype: A much larger clonotype is one base distant, so this may be a read error. Likely a read error: the CDR3 ends without its conserved phenylalanine or tryptophan.

The sequence was collected from a human donor who donated a stem cell graft to a child with acute myeloid leukemia. The genes are TRBV12-3 or TRBV12-4 and TRBJ2-5; D gene ambiguous. This specimen consisted of PBMCs from the stem cell graft donor, obtained from the stem cell graft. This chain's CDR3 is CASSLPSDGETQYL. CDR3 coding DNA: TGTGCCAGCAGTCTCCCCAGCGATGGGGAGACCCAGTACTTG.